This is a list of T cell receptor beta chains from one sample in a study of shared clonotypes between healthy human individuals. The protocol was immunoSEQ multiplex PCR, while the TCRdb copy is restricted to in-frame clones and leaves out a portion. The sample comprises millions of clones, just under 95% of which are singletons, and about 1.1% rests with the top ten. Material: naive CD8+ T cells sorted from blood. These receptors all stem from a man in his late teens or twenties in good health. Both conserved end residues are part of each CDR3. Each record gives: J gene, V gene, D gene, clone size, CDR3 protein, CDR3 DNA. D genes are given only for firm matches. Rows may omit the clone size; those that give it use once, few, many or a size class.

>TRBJ2-5|TRBV9|NA|NA
CASSVVGASQETQYF
TGTGCCAGCAGCGTAGTGGGGGCATCACAAGAGACCCAGTACTTC
>TRBJ1-3|TRBV7-6|NA|NA
CASSGSENTIYF
TGTGCCAGCAGCGGGAGCGAAAACACCATATATTTT
>TRBJ2-3|TRBV6-5|NA|NA
CASSYGGPADTQYF
TGTGCCAGCAGTTACGGAGGGCCAGCAGATACGCAGTATTTT
>TRBJ1-5|TRBV6-1|TRBD1|NA
CASSEARGGQEINQPQHF
TGTGCCAGCAGTGAAGCGAGGGGGGGACAGGAGATCAATCAGCCCCAGCATTTT
>TRBJ1-6|TRBV19|NA|NA
CASGDTFNSPLHF
TGTGCCAGCGGCGATACCTTTAATTCACCCCTCCACTTT
>TRBJ2-7|TRBV9|TRBD2|NA
CASSGGLAGDSYEQYF
TGTGCCAGCAGCGGGGGACTAGCGGGAGACTCCTACGAGCAGTACTTC
>TRBJ2-7|TRBV29-1|NA|NA
CSVGVSSYEQYF
TGCAGCGTTGGGGTCAGCTCCTACGAGCAGTACTTC
>TRBJ2-4|TRBV27|TRBD1|NA
CASRPDRGNLNIQYF
TGTGCCAGCAGGCCCGACAGGGGAAATTTGAACATTCAGTACTTC
>TRBJ1-1|TRBV28|NA|NA
CASSLWGNTEAFF
TGTGCCAGCAGTCTCTGGGGGAACACTGAAGCTTTCTTT
>TRBJ2-1|TRBV6-5|NA|NA
CASSYYGRDGNEQFF
TGTGCCAGCAGTTACTACGGGAGAGACGGCAATGAGCAGTTCTTC
>TRBJ1-1|TRBV5-6|NA|once
CASSLAYEDTEAFF
TGTGCCAGCAGCTTGGCCTATGAGGACACTGAAGCTTTCTTT
>TRBJ2-7|TRBV28|NA|NA
CASRSTAYEQYF
TGTGCCAGCAGATCGACAGCCTACGAGCAGTACTTC
>TRBJ2-5|TRBV2|TRBD2|NA
CASSEGLAGEGETQYF
TGTGCCAGCAGTGAAGGACTAGCGGGGGAGGGAGAGACCCAGTACTTC
>TRBJ2-2|TRBV5-6|NA|NA
CASSLEVLGTNTGELFF
TGTGCCAGCAGCCTTGAGGTTTTGGGGACGAACACCGGGGAGCTGTTTTTT
>TRBJ2-2|TRBV11-2|NA|NA
CASSPTRGTTNTGELFF
TGTGCCAGCAGCCCAACACGGGGGACAACGAACACCGGGGAGCTGTTTTTT
>TRBJ2-1|TRBV5-6|TRBD2|NA
CASKLWGLAGPSPYNEQFF
TGTGCCAGTAAACTTTGGGGACTAGCGGGACCCAGCCCCTATAATGAGCAGTTCTTC
>TRBJ2-6|TRBV9|NA|few
CASSDSGANVLTF
TGTGCCAGCAGCGACTCTGGGGCCAACGTCCTGACTTTC
>TRBJ1-6|TRBV2|TRBD1|NA
CASSESQRTGSSYNSPLHF
TGTGCCAGCAGTGAATCTCAACGGACAGGGAGCTCCTATAATTCACCCCTCCACTTT
>TRBJ1-3|TRBV11-2|NA|NA
CASSQSGISGNTIYF
TGTGCCAGCAGCCAGTCGGGGATCTCTGGAAACACCATATATTTT
>TRBJ1-2|TRBV4-3|NA|NA
CASSIYGRGDGYTF
TGCGCCAGCAGCATATACGGCAGGGGCGATGGCTACACCTTC
>TRBJ1-1|TRBV5-1|NA|few
CASSSIEGFGTEAFF
TGCGCCAGCAGCTCCATCGAGGGGTTCGGGACTGAAGCTTTCTTT
>TRBJ2-1|TRBV4-1|NA|NA
CASSQEQGPSYNEQFF
TGCGCCAGCAGCCAAGAGCAGGGACCTTCCTACAATGAGCAGTTCTTC
>TRBJ1-6|TRBV4-3|TRBD1|NA
CASSQAGTGPLSSYNSPLHF
TGCGCCAGCAGCCAAGCCGGGACAGGGCCCCTTAGCTCCTATAATTCACCCCTCCACTTT